Each of the 7 T cell receptor beta chains below was sequenced from the same sample in a study of OX40 agonist ivuxolimab in advanced cancers. Method: immunoSEQ multiplex PCR; TCRdb's copy keeps in-frame clones and lacks some. Of tens of thousands of clones listed, more than 90% are singletons. Sequenced here: CD4+ or CD8+ T cells sorted from blood, sampled in a trial of the OX40 agonist ivuxolimab. The receptor set was obtained from an adult with an advanced solid tumor such as melanoma, head and neck, liver or kidney cancer.

The chain carries TRBV9 and TRBJ2-3; no definite D call. Germline CDR1 and CDR2: SGDLS and YYNGEE. Trimming pared 3 bases from V and 5 bases from J, leaving 10 bases between. The CDR3 spans 13 residues. For the CDR3, the DNA is TGTGCCAGCAGCGATCGGGCGGAAGATACGCAGTATTTT. The encoded protein is CASSDRAEDTQYF.

The chain combines TRBV2 with TRBJ2-3; TRBD2 is a possible D gene (5 bases). V was shortened by 7 bases and J by 2 bases, with 16 bases between the two germline ends. Germline CDR1 reads SNHLY; CDR2 reads FYNNEI. This CDR3 region has 15 residues. Here the CDR3 DNA reads TGTGCCAGCATTCTCTCGGGGTTCACCACAGATACGCAGTATTTT. Translation: CASILSGFTTDTQYF.

The chain combines TRBV15 with TRBJ2-2; D not certain. This CDR3 has 15 residues. Trimming took 0 bases from V and 4 from J, leaving 9 bases between them. Germline V gene lookup returns CDR1 LNHNV and CDR2 YYDKDF (reference sequence). CDR3: CATSRDQWLTGELFF. The CDR3, as DNA: TGTGCCACCAGCAGAGATCAGTGGCTCACCGGGGAGCTGTTTTTT.

Only a few counts were recorded for this clone. V is TRBV19 and J is TRBJ1-2; a weak D match, TRBD1 (5 bases). Germline V gene lookup returns CDR1 LNHDA and CDR2 SQIVND (reference sequence). V was pared by 8 bases and J by 6 bases, with 13 bases between. The CDR3 is made up of 12 amino acids. Written as DNA, the CDR3 is TGTGCCAGTTTTCGGGGCGCGAATGGCTACACCTTC. It codes for CASFRGANGYTF.

The chain couples TRBV5-6 to TRBJ1-1; D call uncertain. The germline V and J ends were trimmed by 0 bases and 4 bases, with 13 bases remaining between them. The germline CDR1 and CDR2 sequences are SGHDT and YYEEEE. This CDR3 comprises 15 residues. The CDR3 DNA reads TGTGCCAGCAGCTTGGGCGGGGTGGTGGGCACTGAAGCTTTCTTT. Amino acid sequence: CASSLGGVVGTEAFF.

This chain connects TRBV21-1 to TRBJ1-4; TRBD1 is the table's D call and was not checked against the DNA. TRBV21-1 is shown as a pseudogene. The length of the CDR3 is 12 residues. This chain's CDR3 is CAGAGPNEKLFF. CDR3 coding DNA: TGTGCCGGGGCCGGACCTAATGAAAAACTGTTTTTT.

The chain has TRBV11-2 and TRBJ2-3; D remains unclear. V was pared by 5 bases and J by 0 bases, with 18 bases between. The germline CDR1 and CDR2 sequences are SGHAT and FQNNGV. CDR3 length: 17 residues. DNA of the CDR3: TGTGCCAGCAGCGCAGACTTAGTTGGGTCTAGCACAGATACGCAGTATTTT. This encodes CASSADLVGSSTDTQYF.